The TCR beta chain described here comes from a study of T cells after yellow fever vaccination. TCRdb re-analysed the 5' RACE reads in MiXCR, keeping a single row per CDR3 protein. Here the sample spans hundreds of thousands of distinct CDR3 sequences, around 4% being singletons. This clonotype appeared many times. The CDR3 is 15 residues long. The V gene's germline CDR1 is LNHDA and CDR2 SQIVND (reference sequence). Trimming took 4 bases from V and 3 from J, leaving 16 bases between them. The input for sequencing was PBMCs, taken on the day of the yellow fever booster vaccination. This receptor was identified in a man in his late teens or twenties who received the YFV17D yellow fever vaccine. The chain employs TRBV19 and TRBJ2-7; D is perhaps TRBD1 (5 bases). The DNA for the CDR3 is TGTGCCAGTAGTAGTCCAGGACACCGAAACTACGAGCAGTACTTC. Protein sequence: CASSSPGHRNYEQYF.